Below, 4 T cell receptor beta chains from the same sample are listed, as sequenced in a study of cytomegalovirus exposure and HLA in healthy donors. The study ran its PCR with 60 Vbeta and 13 Jbeta primers. Some clones are missing from TCRdb's copy, which holds only in-frame ones; the method was immunoSEQ multiplex PCR. The sample lists about 220,000 clones; over 80% were seen once. The sample was PBMCs. The receptors shown here come from a man aged 40-49 years in good health and CMV-seropositive.

This chain connects TRBV6-5 to TRBJ2-2; no definite D call. The V gene's germline CDR1 is MNHEY and CDR2 SVGAGI. The V and J ends lost 3 bases and 0 bases respectively, with 5 bases between them. CDR3 length: 14 residues. This chain's CDR3 is CASSYYSNTGELFF. Here the CDR3 DNA reads TGTGCCAGCAGTTATTATTCGAACACCGGGGAGCTGTTTTTT.

The chain employs TRBV7-2 and TRBJ2-1; 7 nucleotides agree with TRBD1. V dropped 1 base and J dropped 4; count of bases not matched to a gene: 4. This CDR3 contains 15 residues. The germline CDR1 and CDR2 sequences are SGHTA and FQGNSA. CDR3 in DNA: TGTGCCAGCAGCTTAGAGGGGGCTCAATACAATGAGCAGTTCTTC. Its protein is CASSLEGAQYNEQFF. Using reference TRBV7-2 and TRBJ2-1 for the parts outside the CDR3, the full variable domain is GAGVSQSPSNKVTEKGKDVELRCDPISGHTALYWYRQSLGQGLEFLIYFQGNSAPDKSGLPSDRFSAERTGGSVSTLTIQRTQQEDSAVYLCASSLEGAQYNEQFFGPGTRLTVL.

This chain uses TRBV27 with TRBJ1-5; maybe TRBD1 (5 bases). Germline CDR1 reads MNHEY; CDR2 reads SMNVEV (reference sequence). This CDR3 has 14 residues. Between the trimmed V and J ends, which lost 2 bases and 5 bases, there was a span of 10 bases. The CDR3, as DNA: TGTGCCAGCAGTTTAAGACAGAGTTATCAGCCCCAGCATTTT. Its translation is CASSLRQSYQPQHF.

This chain links TRBV11-2 with TRBJ2-3; the D is unclear. This CDR3 spans 15 amino acids. The germline gives CDR1 SGHAT, CDR2 FQNNGV. V lost 3 bases and J lost 0, with 10 bases in between. The CDR3 here is CASSFGHESTDTQYF. The CDR3 coding sequence is TGTGCCAGCAGCTTCGGTCACGAAAGCACAGATACGCAGTATTTT.